Here is one T cell receptor beta chain with its context. What antigen it recognizes has not been identified. There are no base qualities to consult, and no much larger clone falls within one base. Trimming removed 0 bases from V and 4 bases from J; the gene matches leave 2 bases unexplained. Reading the germline V gene gives CDR1 LGHNA and CDR2 YNFKEQ. Inclusive of the bounding cysteine and phenylalanine, the CDR3 is 15 residues long. The DNA shown is the 45-base CDR3, in frame from base 1. Participants in the prospective study were enrolled through a virtual design, were aged roughly 18 to 100 years, and lived in 20 to 30 United States geographic areas. To assign participants to cohorts, the prospective study relied on clinical history that participants themselves reported in a screening survey and a study questionnaire. Mobile phlebotomists in the prospective study collected whole blood, serum and a nasopharyngeal or oropharyngeal swab from every participant. Prospective study participants could optionally give additional blood draws and questionnaires over a 2-month period. Prospective study blood samples were shipped either frozen or at room temperature before DNA extraction.

TCRbeta CDR3 regions were amplified from genomic DNA using the immunoSEQ Assay, a bias-controlled multiplex PCR. The original methods were these. The number of nucleated cells in each sample was estimated from the amplification of reference gene primers within the assay. Sequence reads were collapsed and filtered to measure the absolute abundance of every unique TCRbeta CDR3 rearrangement. For each sample, productive Simpson clonality was calculated as the square root of Simpson's diversity index over productive rearrangements. Here the immuneACCESS table is served through TCRdb, limited to in-frame sequences with V and J called. Missing clones are a known gap in these copies; in checked studies unresolved V genes cover under half, and the rest lacks a known reason. From that table come the V and J calls and clone size; the DNA was used to work out D and trimming. The sample table shows roughly 220,000 clones, and around 87% are seen once. Under 4% of the sample is held by the ten biggest clonotypes.

This sample was taken from a study of blood T cell repertoires in COVID-19 (dated by TCRdb to 2020 to 2022). About the investigation overall: The collaborator samples originated in the United States, Italy and Spain and spanned the acute and convalescent phases of COVID-19. The prospective study material was composed of cDNA or gDNA derived from T cells, B-cell-depleted T cells, or PBMCs. The sample metadata nearly always contained a de-identified subject ID, COVID-19 status, age in years and sex. Deeply sampled blood TCRbeta repertoires from subjects exposed to, actively infected with, or recovered from COVID-19 were included in the dataset. The repertoires were released in a freely available public database intended as a resource for research on the immune response to SARS-CoV-2. The samples were drawn from two sources: the first 160 participants of the ongoing ImmuneRACE study, and 1,254 subjects contributed by 6 global collaborators. Where HLA class I and class II types were available, the types were taken from metadata supplied by the sample provider, not from assay-based typing. The study at large found these results: The quantity of clinical and demographic metadata differed by source and by participant and was supplied without curation.

Sequencing used PBMCs or T cells enriched from blood (not recorded which). The sequence derives from a woman under 30 in a cohort exposed to, infected with or recovered from COVID-19 (not recorded which). In this chain, TRBV4-2 is recombined with TRBJ2-1; TRBD2 fits 8 bases in the junction. CDR3 sequence: CASSQDSGSYNEQFF. The sequence in DNA is TGTGCCAGCAGCCAAGACAGCGGGAGTTACAATGAGCAGTTCTTC.